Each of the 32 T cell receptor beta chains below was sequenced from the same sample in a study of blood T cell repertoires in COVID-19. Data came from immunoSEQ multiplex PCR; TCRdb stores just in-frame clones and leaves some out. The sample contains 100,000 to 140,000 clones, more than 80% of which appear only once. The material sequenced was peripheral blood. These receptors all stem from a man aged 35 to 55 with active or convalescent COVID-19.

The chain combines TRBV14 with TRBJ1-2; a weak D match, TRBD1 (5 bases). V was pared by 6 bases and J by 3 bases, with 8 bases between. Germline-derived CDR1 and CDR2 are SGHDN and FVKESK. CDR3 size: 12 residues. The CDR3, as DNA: TGTGCCAGCAGAGGAGGGGACTATGGCTACACCTTC. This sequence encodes CASRGGDYGYTF.

CDR3 nucleotides: TGTGCCAGCAACCGGCCGGGAGTCCCCTACAATGAGCAGTTCTTC. Its protein product is CASNRPGVPYNEQFF. V gene TRBV28 combines with J gene TRBJ2-1, with a weak D call TRBD2 (6 bases). V lost 7 bases, J lost 2 bases, and 15 bases lay in between. The germline gives CDR1 MDHEN, CDR2 SYDVKM. The CDR3 length is 15 residues.

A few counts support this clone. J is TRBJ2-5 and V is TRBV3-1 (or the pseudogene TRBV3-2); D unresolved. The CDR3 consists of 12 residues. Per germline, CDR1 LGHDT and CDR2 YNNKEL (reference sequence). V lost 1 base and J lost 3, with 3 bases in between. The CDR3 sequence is CASSQVKETQYF. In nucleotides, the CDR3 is TGTGCCAGCAGCCAAGTAAAAGAGACCCAGTACTTC.

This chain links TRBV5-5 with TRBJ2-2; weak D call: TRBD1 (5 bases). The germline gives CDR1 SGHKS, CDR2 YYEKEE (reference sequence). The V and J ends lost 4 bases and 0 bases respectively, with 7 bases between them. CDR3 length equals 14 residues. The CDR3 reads CASSGRANTGELFF. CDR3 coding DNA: TGTGCCAGCAGCGGCAGGGCGAACACCGGGGAGCTGTTTTTT.

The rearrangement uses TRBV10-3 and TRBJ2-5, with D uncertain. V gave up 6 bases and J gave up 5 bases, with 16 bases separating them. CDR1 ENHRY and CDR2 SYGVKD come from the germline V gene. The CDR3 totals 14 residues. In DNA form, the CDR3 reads TGTGCCATCAGCAAATACACAGATAGGGAGACCCAGTACTTC. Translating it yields CAISKYTDRETQYF.

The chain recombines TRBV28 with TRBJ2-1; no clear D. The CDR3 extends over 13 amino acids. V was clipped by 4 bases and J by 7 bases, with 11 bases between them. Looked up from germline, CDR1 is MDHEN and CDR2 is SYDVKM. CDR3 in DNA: TGTGCCAGCAGTTCAACGGTTTTTAATGAGCAGTTCTTC. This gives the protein CASSSTVFNEQFF.

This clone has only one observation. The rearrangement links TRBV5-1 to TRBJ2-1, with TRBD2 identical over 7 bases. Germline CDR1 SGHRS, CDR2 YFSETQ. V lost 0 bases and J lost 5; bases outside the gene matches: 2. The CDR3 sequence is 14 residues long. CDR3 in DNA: TGCGCCAGCAGCTTGGGGGCGGGAGACAATGAGCAGTTCTTC. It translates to CASSLGAGDNEQFF.

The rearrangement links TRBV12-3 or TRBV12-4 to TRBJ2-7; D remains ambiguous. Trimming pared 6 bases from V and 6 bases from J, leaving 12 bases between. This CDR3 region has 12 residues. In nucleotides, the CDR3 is TGTGCCAGCAGCCTGAGTCCTCGCGAGCAGTACTTC. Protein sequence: CASSLSPREQYF.

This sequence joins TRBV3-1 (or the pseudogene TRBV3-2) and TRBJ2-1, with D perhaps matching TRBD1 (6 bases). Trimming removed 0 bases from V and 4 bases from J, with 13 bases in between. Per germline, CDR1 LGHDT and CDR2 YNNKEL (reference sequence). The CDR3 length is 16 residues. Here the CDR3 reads CASSQEGGVQYNEQFF. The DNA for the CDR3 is TGTGCCAGCAGCCAAGAAGGGGGAGTACAGTACAATGAGCAGTTCTTC.

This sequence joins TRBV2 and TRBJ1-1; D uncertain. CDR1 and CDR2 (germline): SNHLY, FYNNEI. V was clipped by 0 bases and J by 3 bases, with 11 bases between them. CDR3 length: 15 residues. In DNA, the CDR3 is TGTGCCAGCAGTGAAGCCCCGAGCCTAGACACTGAAGCTTTCTTT. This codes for CASSEAPSLDTEAFF.

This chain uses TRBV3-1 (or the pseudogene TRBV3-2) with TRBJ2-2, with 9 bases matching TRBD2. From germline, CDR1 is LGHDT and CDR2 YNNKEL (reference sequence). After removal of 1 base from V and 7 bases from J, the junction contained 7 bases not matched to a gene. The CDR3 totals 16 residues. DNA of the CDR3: TGTGCCAGCAGCCAAGGAACTAGCGGGTTCTTCGGGGAGCTGTTTTTT. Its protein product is CASSQGTSGFFGELFF.

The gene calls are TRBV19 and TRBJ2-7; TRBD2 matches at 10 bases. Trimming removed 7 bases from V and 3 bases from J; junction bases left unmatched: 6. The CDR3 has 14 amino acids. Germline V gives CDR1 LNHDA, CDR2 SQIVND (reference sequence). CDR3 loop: CASTSGTSVYEQYF. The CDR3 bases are TGTGCCAGTACCTCCGGGACTAGCGTCTACGAGCAGTACTTC.

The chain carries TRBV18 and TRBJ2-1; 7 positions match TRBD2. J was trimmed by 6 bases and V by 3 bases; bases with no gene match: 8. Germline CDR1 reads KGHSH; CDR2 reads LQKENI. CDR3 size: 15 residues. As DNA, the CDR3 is TGTGCCAGCTCACCTTCGGGACTACCAGTCAATGAGCAGTTCTTC. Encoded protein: CASSPSGLPVNEQFF.

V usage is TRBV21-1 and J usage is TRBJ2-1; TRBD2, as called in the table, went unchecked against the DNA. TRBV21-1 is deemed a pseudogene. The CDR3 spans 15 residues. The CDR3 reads CASSKDGGNSNEQFF. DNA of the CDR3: TGTGCCAGCAGCAAAGATGGAGGGAATAGCAATGAGCAGTTCTTC.

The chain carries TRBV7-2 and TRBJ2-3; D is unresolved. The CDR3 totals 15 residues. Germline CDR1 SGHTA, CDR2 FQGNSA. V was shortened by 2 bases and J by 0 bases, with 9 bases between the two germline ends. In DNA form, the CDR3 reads TGTGCCAGCAGCTTATGGCTTGCTAGCACAGATACGCAGTATTTT. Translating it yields CASSLWLASTDTQYF.

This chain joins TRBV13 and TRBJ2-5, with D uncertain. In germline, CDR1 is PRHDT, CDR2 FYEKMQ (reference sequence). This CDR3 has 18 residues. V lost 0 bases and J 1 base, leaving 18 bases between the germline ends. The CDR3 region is CASSLGRFANLPQETQYF. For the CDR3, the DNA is TGTGCCAGCAGCTTAGGGAGGTTCGCCAATCTACCCCAAGAGACCCAGTACTTC.

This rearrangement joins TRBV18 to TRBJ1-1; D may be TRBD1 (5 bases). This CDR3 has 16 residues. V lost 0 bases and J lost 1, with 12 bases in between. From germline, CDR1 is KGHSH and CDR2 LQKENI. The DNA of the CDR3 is TGTGCCAGCTCACCACCAGTCAGGGCGAGGAACACTGAAGCTTTCTTT. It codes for CASSPPVRARNTEAFF. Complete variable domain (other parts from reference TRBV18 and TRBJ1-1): NAGVMQNPRHLVRRRGQEARLRCSPMKGHSHVYWYRQLPEEGLKFMVYLQKENIIDESGMPKERFSAEFPKEGPSILRIQQVVRGDSAAYFCASSPPVRARNTEAFFGQGTRLTVV.

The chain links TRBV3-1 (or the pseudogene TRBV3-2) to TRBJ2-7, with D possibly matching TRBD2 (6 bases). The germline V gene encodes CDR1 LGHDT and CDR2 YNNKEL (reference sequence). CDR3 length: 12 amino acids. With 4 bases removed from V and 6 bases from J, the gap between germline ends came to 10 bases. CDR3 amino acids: CASSPVGGEQYF. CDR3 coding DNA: TGTGCCAGCAGCCCTGTGGGGGGCGAGCAGTACTTC.

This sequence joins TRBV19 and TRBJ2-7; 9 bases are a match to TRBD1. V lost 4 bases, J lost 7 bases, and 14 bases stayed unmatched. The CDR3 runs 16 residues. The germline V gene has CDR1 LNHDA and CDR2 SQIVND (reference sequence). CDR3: CASSTNQWTGVREQYF. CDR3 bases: TGTGCCAGTAGTACCAACCAATGGACAGGGGTTCGGGAGCAGTACTTC.

CDR3 bases: TGTGCCAGCTCACAACGGGGAAGCGCTGAAGCTTTCTTT. It specifies CASSQRGSAEAFF. The chain combines TRBV18 with TRBJ1-1; D remains ambiguous. The CDR3 runs 13 residues. Germline CDR1 reads KGHSH; CDR2 reads LQKENI. V was shortened by 4 bases and J by 6 bases, with 12 bases between the two germline ends.

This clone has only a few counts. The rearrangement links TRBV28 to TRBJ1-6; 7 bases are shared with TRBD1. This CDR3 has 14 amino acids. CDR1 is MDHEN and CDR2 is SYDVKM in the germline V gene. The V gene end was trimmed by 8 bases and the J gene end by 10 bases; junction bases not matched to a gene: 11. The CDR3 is CASQDRDERSPLHF. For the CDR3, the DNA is TGTGCCAGCCAAGACAGGGACGAACGGTCACCCCTCCACTTT. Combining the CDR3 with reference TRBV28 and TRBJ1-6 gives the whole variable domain DVKVTQSSRYLVKRTGEKVFLECVQDMDHENMFWYRQDPGLGLRLIYFSYDVKMKEKGDIPEGYSVSREKKERFSLILESASTNQTSMYLCASQDRDERSPLHFGNGTRLTVT.

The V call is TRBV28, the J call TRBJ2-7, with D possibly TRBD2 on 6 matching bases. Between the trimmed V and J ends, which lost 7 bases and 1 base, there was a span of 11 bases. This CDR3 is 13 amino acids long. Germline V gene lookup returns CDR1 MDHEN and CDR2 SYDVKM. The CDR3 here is CASTGAGSYEQYF. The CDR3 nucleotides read TGTGCCAGCACGGGAGCAGGGTCCTACGAGCAGTACTTC.

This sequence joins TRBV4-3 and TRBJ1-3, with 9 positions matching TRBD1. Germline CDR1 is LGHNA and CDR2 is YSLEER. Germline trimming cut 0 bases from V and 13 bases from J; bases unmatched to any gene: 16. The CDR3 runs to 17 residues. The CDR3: CASSQDQRGTGLRRIYF. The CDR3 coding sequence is TGCGCCAGCAGCCAAGATCAAAGGGGGACAGGGCTCCGTAGGATATATTTT.

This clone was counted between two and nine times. CDR3 sequence: CASSALPSSYEQYF. For the CDR3, the DNA is TGTGCCAGCAGCGCCCTTCCTAGCTCCTACGAGCAGTACTTC. The chain is built from TRBV7-9 and TRBJ2-7; D gene ambiguous. Trimming took 5 bases from V and 0 from J, leaving 11 bases between them. The V gene's germline CDR1 is SEHNR and CDR2 FQNEAQ (reference sequence). CDR3 size: 14 residues.

The CDR3 sequence is CASSSTGARGYTF. The CDR3, as DNA: TGTGCCAGTAGTAGCACAGGGGCTCGCGGCTACACCTTC. The J gene is TRBJ1-2, the V gene TRBV19; 7 bases map to TRBD1. V dropped 4 bases and J dropped 8; count of bases not matched to a gene: 7. The CDR3 is 13 amino acids. Germline CDR1 LNHDA, CDR2 SQIVND (reference sequence).

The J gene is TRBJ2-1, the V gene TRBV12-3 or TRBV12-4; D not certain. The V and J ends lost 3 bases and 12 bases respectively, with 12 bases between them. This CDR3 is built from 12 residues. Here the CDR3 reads CASSFGGRGQFF. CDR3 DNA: TGTGCCAGCAGTTTCGGCGGCCGAGGGCAGTTCTTC.

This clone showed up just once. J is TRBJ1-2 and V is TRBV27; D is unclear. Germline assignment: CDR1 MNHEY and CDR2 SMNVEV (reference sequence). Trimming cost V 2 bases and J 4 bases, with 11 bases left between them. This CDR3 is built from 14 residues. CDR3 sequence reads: CASSLSGLRYGYTF. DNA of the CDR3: TGTGCCAGCAGTTTAAGCGGCCTCCGCTATGGCTACACCTTC.

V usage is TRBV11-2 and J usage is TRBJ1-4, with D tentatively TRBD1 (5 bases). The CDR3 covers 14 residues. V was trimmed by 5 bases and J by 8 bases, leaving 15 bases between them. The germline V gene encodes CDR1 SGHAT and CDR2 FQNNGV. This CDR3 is CASSRDAGREKLFF. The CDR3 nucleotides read TGTGCCAGCAGCCGTGACGCAGGGAGGGAAAAACTGTTTTTT.

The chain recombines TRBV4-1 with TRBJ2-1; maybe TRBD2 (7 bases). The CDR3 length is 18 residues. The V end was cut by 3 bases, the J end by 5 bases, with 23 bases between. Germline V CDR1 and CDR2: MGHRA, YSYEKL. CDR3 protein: CASSQAKGLGGADNEQFF. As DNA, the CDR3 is TGCGCCAGCAGCCAGGCAAAGGGGCTTGGGGGGGCCGACAATGAGCAGTTCTTC.

The CDR3 spells CASSLGQGDNSPLHF. Here the CDR3 DNA reads TGTGCCAGCAGTTTGGGACAGGGCGATAATTCACCCCTCCACTTT. This chain connects TRBV28 to TRBJ1-6; TRBD1 matches at 9 bases. The CDR3 covers 15 residues. V shed 3 bases, J shed 5 bases, and the junction held 2 bases outside the gene matches. Germline V CDR1 and CDR2: MDHEN, SYDVKM.

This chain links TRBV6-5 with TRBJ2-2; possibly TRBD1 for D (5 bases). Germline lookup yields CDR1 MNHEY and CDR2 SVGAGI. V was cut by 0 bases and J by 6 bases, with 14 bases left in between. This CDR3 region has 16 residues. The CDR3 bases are TGTGCCAGCAGTTACTCGATAGGTCAGGGCGCCGGGGAGCTGTTTTTT. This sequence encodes CASSYSIGQGAGELFF.

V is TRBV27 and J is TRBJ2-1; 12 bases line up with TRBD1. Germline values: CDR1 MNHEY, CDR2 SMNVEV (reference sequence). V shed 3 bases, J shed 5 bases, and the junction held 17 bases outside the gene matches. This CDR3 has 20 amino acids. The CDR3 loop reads CASSFGDRAGQGAYNNEQFF. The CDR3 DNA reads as TGTGCCAGCAGTTTTGGGGACAGGGCGGGACAGGGGGCGTACAACAATGAGCAGTTCTTC.